Listed below are T cell receptor beta chains from one sample, sequenced in a study of long-term antiretroviral therapy in people with HIV. Sequencing was performed with immunoSEQ multiplex PCR; in TCRdb, only in-frame clones are kept and a portion is missing. The table records fewer than 30,000 clones, approximately 88% of them present only once. The specimen was unsorted PBMCs, collected about 2.7 years after starting antiretroviral therapy. The receptor source for this set is a young man with HIV. The CDR3 runs from the conserved cysteine through the conserved F or W. The D gene is left open where the match is weak. Clone size appears in some rows only: once, few, many, or a class for an expanded clone.

D: TRBD2; J: TRBJ2-7; size: NA; V: TRBV5-4; DNA: TGTGCCAGCAGCTTGGCTCGGGGTCCTAGCGGATCCTACGAGCAGTACTTC; CDR3: CASSLARGPSGSYEQYF
D: NA; J: TRBJ1-3; size: NA; V: TRBV5-6; DNA: TGTGCCAGCAGCTTAGGCGGGATCTCTGGAAACACCATATATTTT; CDR3: CASSLGGISGNTIYF
D: TRBD2; J: TRBJ2-3; size: NA; V: TRBV29-1; DNA: TGCAGCGTTGCCATAAGCGGGAGGGACACAGATACGCAGTATTTT; CDR3: CSVAISGRDTDTQYF
D: NA; J: TRBJ1-2; size: once; V: TRBV18; DNA: TGTGCCAGCTCACCACGCCTTACAGGCTCCTATGGCTACACCTTC; CDR3: CASSPRLTGSYGYTF
D: NA; J: TRBJ1-1; size: NA; V: TRBV19; DNA: TGTGCCAGTAGTATAGGAGAGGTCAGGGGAGCTAACACTGAAGCTTTCTTT; CDR3: CASSIGEVRGANTEAFF
D: NA; J: TRBJ2-3; size: few; V: TRBV28; DNA: TGTGCCAGCCTTACAACAACGGCGGGATGGGATACGCAGTATTTT; CDR3: CASLTTTAGWDTQYF
D: NA; J: TRBJ2-7; size: NA; V: TRBV5-1; DNA: TGCGCCAGCAGCGCATGGGGCTTGGGGCCCTACGAGCAGTACTTC; CDR3: CASSAWGLGPYEQYF
D: NA; J: TRBJ2-1; size: few; V: TRBV4-2; DNA: TGTGCCAGCAGCCAAGAAGGGGGGAGGGACAGCTCCTACAATGAGCAGTTCTTC; CDR3: CASSQEGGRDSSYNEQFF
D: NA; J: TRBJ1-4; size: NA; V: TRBV15; DNA: TGTGCCACCAGCAGTGGGGTCAGCACAACTAATGAAAAACTGTTTTTT; CDR3: CATSSGVSTTNEKLFF
D: NA; J: TRBJ1-4; size: NA; V: TRBV28; DNA: TGTGCCAGCAGTTTATTGCAGGGCAAACTGTTTTTT; CDR3: CASSLLQGKLFF
D: NA; J: TRBJ1-1; size: NA; V: TRBV6-1; DNA: TGTGCCAGCAGTGAAGCGCAGGGGAACCGAGCTTTCTTT; CDR3: CASSEAQGNRAFF
D: NA; J: TRBJ1-2; size: NA; V: TRBV30; DNA: TGTGCCCGTTGGACCTCAGCCTATGGCTACACCTTC; CDR3: CARWTSAYGYTF
D: NA; J: TRBJ1-6; size: few; V: TRBV7-6; DNA: TGTGCCAGCAGCTTAGGCCAGGGAGGTTCACCCCTCCACTTT; CDR3: CASSLGQGGSPLHF
D: NA; J: TRBJ1-2; size: NA; V: TRBV15; DNA: TGTGCCACCAGCAGCGGGGGCTATGGCTACACCTTC; CDR3: CATSSGGYGYTF
D: TRBD2; J: TRBJ2-1; size: NA; V: TRBV30; DNA: TGTGCCTGGAGTGCCGGACTAGCGGGACAAGGGTACGTCTTC; CDR3: CAWSAGLAGQGYVF
D: NA; J: TRBJ1-2; size: few; V: TRBV5-4; DNA: TGTGCCAGCAGCTTGGGGACTTTCTATGGCTACACCTTC; CDR3: CASSLGTFYGYTF
D: NA; J: TRBJ1-3; size: NA; V: TRBV29-1; DNA: TGCAGCGTTGCATTCCGAAACACCATATATTTT; CDR3: CSVAFRNTIYF
D: NA; J: TRBJ2-7; size: NA; V: TRBV7-2; DNA: TGTGCCAGCAGCTTGGGGGGAGTAGGCTCCTACGAGCAGTACTTC; CDR3: CASSLGGVGSYEQYF
D: TRBD1; J: TRBJ2-7; size: NA; V: TRBV20-1; DNA: TGCAGTGGACAGGGAAACTACGAGCAGTACTTC; CDR3: CSGQGNYEQYF
D: NA; J: TRBJ1-1; size: NA; V: TRBV30; DNA: TGTGCCTGGACCCGTACGAGGTTGAACACTGAAGCTTTCTTT; CDR3: CAWTRTRLNTEAFF
D: TRBD1; J: TRBJ1-4; size: NA; V: TRBV30; DNA: TGTGCCTCAACCGCAGGGGGCCCCTTAACTAATGAAAAACTGTTTTTT; CDR3: CASTAGGPLTNEKLFF
D: NA; J: TRBJ1-5; size: NA; V: TRBV30; DNA: TGTGCCTGGAGTGCCGTCGGGAATCAGCCCCAGCATTTT; CDR3: CAWSAVGNQPQHF
D: NA; J: TRBJ1-5; size: NA; V: TRBV19; DNA: TGTGCCACAAAGGGGGGGGCCAATCAGCCCCAGCATTTT; CDR3: CATKGGANQPQHF
D: NA; J: TRBJ2-3; size: NA; V: TRBV28; DNA: TGTGCCAGCAGTTTTGGAACTAGTGGCATGGGTACGCAGTATTTT; CDR3: CASSFGTSGMGTQYF
D: NA; J: TRBJ1-5; size: NA; V: TRBV18; DNA: TGTGCCAGCTCACCAGCGGGGAATCAGCCCCAGCATTTT; CDR3: CASSPAGNQPQHF
D: NA; J: TRBJ2-7; size: NA; V: TRBV28; DNA: TGTGCCAGCAGGGACGATTACGAGCAGTACTTC; CDR3: CASRDDYEQYF
D: NA; J: TRBJ1-4; size: once; V: TRBV28; DNA: TGTGCCAGCAGTTTAGTCATAGGTTCTTGGGAAAAACTGTTTTTT; CDR3: CASSLVIGSWEKLFF
D: NA; J: TRBJ2-3; size: NA; V: TRBV5-4; DNA: TGTGCCAGCAGCTTGGGGCGGGATACGCAGTATTTT; CDR3: CASSLGRDTQYF
D: NA; J: TRBJ2-1; size: NA; V: TRBV18; DNA: TGTGCCAGCTCACCGATAGGTCGAATCAATGAGCAGTTCTTC; CDR3: CASSPIGRINEQFF
D: TRBD1; J: TRBJ2-7; size: NA; V: TRBV29-1; DNA: TGCAGCGTCTACAGCCGACAGGGGCCCACCTACGAGCAGTACTTC; CDR3: CSVYSRQGPTYEQYF
D: NA; J: TRBJ2-5; size: NA; V: TRBV5-4; DNA: TGTGCCAGCAGCTCGGTCCGGGGGCGCGGGTTCCAAGAGACCCAGTACTTC; CDR3: CASSSVRGRGFQETQYF
D: TRBD1; J: TRBJ2-5; size: NA; V: TRBV7-7; DNA: TGTGCTAGCAGCTCGCAGACAGGGAACCAAGAGACCCAGTACTTC; CDR3: CASSSQTGNQETQYF